The 5 T cell receptor beta chains given below trace back to one sample, sequenced in a study of blood T cell repertoires in COVID-19. Generated by immunoSEQ multiplex PCR, the TCRdb table keeps only in-frame clones and is missing some. The repertoire holds about 300,000 clones, more than 75% seen once, with about 1.7% in the top ten. Sequencing used peripheral blood. Every receptor here comes from a woman aged 50 to 65 with acute or convalescent COVID-19.

The chain couples TRBV4-2 to TRBJ2-3, with 12 bases identical to TRBD2. V trimming: 0 bases; J trimming: 4 bases; junction bases outside the gene matches: 20. Germline CDR1 LGHNA, CDR2 YNFKEQ. This CDR3 spans 22 amino acids. CDR3 DNA: TGTGCCAGCAGCCAAGATCTTTGGGCGGGACTAGCGGGCCGGGGTATCGCAGATACGCAGTATTTT. Protein product: CASSQDLWAGLAGRGIADTQYF.

The chain employs TRBV5-1 and TRBJ1-5; D might be TRBD1 (5 bases). The germline V gene encodes CDR1 SGHRS and CDR2 YFSETQ. Trimming removed 5 bases from V and 3 bases from J, with 18 bases in between. The CDR3 sequence is 16 residues long. CDR3 nucleotides: TGCGCCAGCAGGTACAGGCCCGATGCCTACAATCAGCCCCAGCATTTT. It codes for CASRYRPDAYNQPQHF.

The gene calls are TRBV7-3 and TRBJ1-5; D call uncertain. This CDR3 has 20 amino acids. V was trimmed by 5 bases and J by 0 bases, leaving 26 bases between them. CDR1 is SGHTA and CDR2 is FQGTGA in the germline V gene. In DNA, the CDR3 is TGTGCCAGCAGCCCTTCCGAGTCTCACCCAACTAGATATAGCAATCAGCCCCAGCATTTT. As protein: CASSPSESHPTRYSNQPQHF.

The genes are TRBV18 and TRBJ2-3, with D uncertain. CDR1 and CDR2 (germline): KGHSH, LQKENI. V was pared by 4 bases and J by 5 bases, with 7 bases between. There are 12 residues in the CDR3. The CDR3 spells CASSHPRDTQYF. CDR3 nucleotide sequence: TGTGCCAGCTCACACCCGCGAGATACGCAGTATTTT.

The chain combines TRBV7-3 with TRBJ1-2; D possibly corresponds to TRBD1 (6 bases). Trimming took 2 bases from V and 4 from J, leaving 17 bases between them. Germline V gene sequence: CDR1 SGHTA, CDR2 FQGTGA. This CDR3 spans 16 amino acids. CDR3 sequence reads: CASSLGAPGESYGYTF. The CDR3 bases are TGTGCCAGCAGCTTAGGTGCTCCAGGGGAGAGCTATGGCTACACCTTC.